These T cell receptor beta chains were read from a single sample in a study of T-cell reconstitution after alpha-beta-depleted transplantation in children. TCRdb reprocessed the PCR reads via MiXCR and lists one record per CDR3 protein. The table has 490,000 or so distinct CDR3 sequences, approximately 10% seen once. Sequencing used PBMCs, obtained before TCRalphabeta/CD19-depleted stem cell transplant. The receptor source for this set is a child aged 2 to 10 with inherited bone marrow failure, due to receive a stem cell transplant. CDR3s leave out the opening cysteine and the closing phenylalanine or tryptophan. Each record gives: J gene, V gene, CDR3 protein.

J gene: TRBJ2-1; V gene: TRBV3-1; CDR3 protein: ASCQDGLAGGPSNNEQF
J gene: TRBJ2-7; V gene: TRBV7-9; CDR3 protein: ASSLEGVRTSGSLYEQY
J gene: TRBJ1-5; V gene: TRBV13; CDR3 protein: ASSLQGASNQPQH
J gene: TRBJ2-5; V gene: TRBV18; CDR3 protein: ASSPGTSGATQY
J gene: TRBJ2-1; V gene: TRBV11-2; CDR3 protein: ASNKIARQGRNNEQF
J gene: TRBJ2-4; V gene: TRBV5-1; CDR3 protein: ASSPRGLNIQY
J gene: TRBJ2-1; V gene: TRBV7-2; CDR3 protein: ASTVPGTSYNEQF
J gene: TRBJ1-1; V gene: TRBV5-1; CDR3 protein: ASSLVSQTESNTEAF
J gene: TRBJ2-7; V gene: TRBV11-2; CDR3 protein: ASSLFGTGYFEQY
J gene: TRBJ2-3; V gene: TRBV7-6; CDR3 protein: ASSLVGGGGDTQY
J gene: TRBJ2-2; V gene: TRBV23-1; CDR3 protein: ASSIPRTKNTGELF
J gene: TRBJ2-2; V gene: TRBV6-5; CDR3 protein: ASSYSYDSGLNTGELF
J gene: TRBJ2-1; V gene: TRBV20-1; CDR3 protein: SARAGGYNEQF
J gene: TRBJ1-1; V gene: TRBV20-1; CDR3 protein: SARIPELSAF
J gene: TRBJ2-3; V gene: TRBV5-6; CDR3 protein: ASNKLVSGDTQY
J gene: TRBJ2-7; V gene: TRBV11-2; CDR3 protein: ASSVFPGQASYEQY
J gene: TRBJ1-4; V gene: TRBV7-2; CDR3 protein: ASSLDLGDEKLF
J gene: TRBJ1-5; V gene: TRBV7-2; CDR3 protein: ASSPPRVVGSNQPQH
J gene: TRBJ2-4; V gene: TRBV3-1; CDR3 protein: ASSGGWFDIQY
J gene: TRBJ2-7; V gene: TRBV27; CDR3 protein: ASRLLAGGWSSSYEQY
J gene: TRBJ2-7; V gene: TRBV7-6; CDR3 protein: ASSLAGGRAGYEQY
J gene: TRBJ1-2; V gene: TRBV7-2; CDR3 protein: ASSDRVGGYT
J gene: TRBJ2-7; V gene: TRBV28; CDR3 protein: ASSLKGARAYEQY
J gene: TRBJ2-7; V gene: TRBV15; CDR3 protein: ATSRDLGGSIYEQY
J gene: TRBJ2-1; V gene: TRBV30; CDR3 protein: AWRTASYNEQF
J gene: TRBJ1-1; V gene: TRBV6-2/TRBV6-3; CDR3 protein: ASAQGRNTEAF
J gene: TRBJ2-2; V gene: TRBV28; CDR3 protein: ASSSPRLNYQNTGELF
J gene: TRBJ2-2; V gene: TRBV5-4; CDR3 protein: ASSTQLAGVDEELF
J gene: TRBJ2-7; V gene: TRBV29-1; CDR3 protein: SVFTLTGYEQY